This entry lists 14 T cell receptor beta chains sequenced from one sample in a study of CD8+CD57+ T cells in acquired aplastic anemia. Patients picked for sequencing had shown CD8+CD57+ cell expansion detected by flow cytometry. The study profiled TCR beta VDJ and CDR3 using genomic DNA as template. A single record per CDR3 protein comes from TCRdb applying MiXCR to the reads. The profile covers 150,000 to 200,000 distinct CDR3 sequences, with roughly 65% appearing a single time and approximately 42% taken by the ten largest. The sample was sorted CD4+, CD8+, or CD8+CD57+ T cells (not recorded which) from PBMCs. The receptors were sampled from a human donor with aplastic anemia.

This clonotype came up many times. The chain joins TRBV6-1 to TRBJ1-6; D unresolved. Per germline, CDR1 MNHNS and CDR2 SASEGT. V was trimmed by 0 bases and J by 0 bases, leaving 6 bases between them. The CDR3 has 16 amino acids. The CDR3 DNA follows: TGTGCCAGCAGTGAAGCCGCGAGCTCCTATAATTCACCCCTCCACTTT. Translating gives CASSEAASSYNSPLHF.

CDR3 sequence reads: CSVGGGFNSPLHF. CDR3 coding DNA: TGCAGCGTTGGGGGGGGATTCAATTCACCCCTCCACTTT. V usage is TRBV29-1 and J usage is TRBJ1-6; D is perhaps TRBD1 (5 bases). The CDR3 has 13 amino acids. V was clipped by 4 bases and J by 7 bases, with 11 bases between them. Looked up from germline, CDR1 is SQVTM and CDR2 is ANQGSEA.

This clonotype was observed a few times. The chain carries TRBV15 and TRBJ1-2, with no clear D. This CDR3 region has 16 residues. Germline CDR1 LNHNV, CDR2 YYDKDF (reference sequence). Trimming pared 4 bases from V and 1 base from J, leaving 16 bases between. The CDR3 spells CATSTEISDLNYGYTF. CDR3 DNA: TGTGCCACCAGCACCGAGATTTCTGACCTTAACTATGGCTACACCTTC.

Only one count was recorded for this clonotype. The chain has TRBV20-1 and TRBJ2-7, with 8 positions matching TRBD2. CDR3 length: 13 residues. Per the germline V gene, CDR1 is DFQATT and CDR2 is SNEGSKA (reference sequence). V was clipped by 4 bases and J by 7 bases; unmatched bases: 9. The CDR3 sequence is CSATSGGRVEQYF. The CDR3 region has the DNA TGCAGTGCTACCTCGGGGGGGCGGGTTGAGCAGTACTTC.

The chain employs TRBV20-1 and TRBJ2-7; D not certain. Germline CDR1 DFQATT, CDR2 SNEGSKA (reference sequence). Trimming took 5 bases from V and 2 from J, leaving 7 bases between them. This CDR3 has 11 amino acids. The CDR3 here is CSAGVAYEQYF. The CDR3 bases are TGCAGTGCTGGCGTCGCCTACGAGCAGTACTTC.

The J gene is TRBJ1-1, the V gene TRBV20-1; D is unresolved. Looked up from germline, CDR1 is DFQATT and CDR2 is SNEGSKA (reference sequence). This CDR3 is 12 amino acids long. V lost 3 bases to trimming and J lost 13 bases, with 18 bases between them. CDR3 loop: CSASPDLLDVFF. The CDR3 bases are TGCAGTGCTAGTCCCGACCTGTTAGACGTTTTCTTT.

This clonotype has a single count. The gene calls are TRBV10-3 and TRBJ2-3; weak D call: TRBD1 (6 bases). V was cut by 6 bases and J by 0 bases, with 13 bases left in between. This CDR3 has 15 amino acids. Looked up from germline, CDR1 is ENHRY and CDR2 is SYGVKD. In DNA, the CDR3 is TGTGCCATCAGAGAGACAGGAGTTAGCACAGATACGCAGTATTTT. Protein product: CAIRETGVSTDTQYF.

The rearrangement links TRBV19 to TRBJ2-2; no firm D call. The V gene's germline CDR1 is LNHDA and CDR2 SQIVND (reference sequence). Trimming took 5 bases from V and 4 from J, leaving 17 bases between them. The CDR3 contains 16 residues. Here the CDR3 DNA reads TGTGCCAGTAGTGCCCTCTACCGGGCCCTCACCGGGGAGCTGTTTTTT. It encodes CASSALYRALTGELFF. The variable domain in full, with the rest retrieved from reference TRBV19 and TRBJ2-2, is DGGITQSPKYLFRKEGQNVTLSCEQNLNHDAMYWYRQDPGQGLRLIYYSQIVNDFQKGDIAEGYSVSREKKESFPLTVTSAQKNPTAFYLCASSALYRALTGELFFGEGSRLTVL.

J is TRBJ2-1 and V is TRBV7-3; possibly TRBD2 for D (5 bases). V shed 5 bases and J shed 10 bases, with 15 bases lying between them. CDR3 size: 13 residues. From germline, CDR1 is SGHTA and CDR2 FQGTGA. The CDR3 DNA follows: TGTGCCAGCAGCGCCATTGTTCGAGGGGAGCAGTTCTTC. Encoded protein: CASSAIVRGEQFF.

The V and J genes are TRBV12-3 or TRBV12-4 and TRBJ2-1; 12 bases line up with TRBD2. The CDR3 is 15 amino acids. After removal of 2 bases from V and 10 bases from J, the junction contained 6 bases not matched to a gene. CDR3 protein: CASSLSPSGGAEQFF. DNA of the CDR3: TGTGCCAGCAGTTTATCGCCTAGCGGGGGGGCCGAGCAGTTCTTC.

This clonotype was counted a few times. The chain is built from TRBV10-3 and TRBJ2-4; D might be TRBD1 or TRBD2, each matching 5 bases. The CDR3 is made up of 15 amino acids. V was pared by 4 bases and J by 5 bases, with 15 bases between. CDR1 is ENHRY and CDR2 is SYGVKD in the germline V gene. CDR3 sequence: CAISGKEMGENIQYF. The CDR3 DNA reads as TGTGCCATCAGTGGCAAGGAGATGGGGGAAAACATTCAGTACTTC.

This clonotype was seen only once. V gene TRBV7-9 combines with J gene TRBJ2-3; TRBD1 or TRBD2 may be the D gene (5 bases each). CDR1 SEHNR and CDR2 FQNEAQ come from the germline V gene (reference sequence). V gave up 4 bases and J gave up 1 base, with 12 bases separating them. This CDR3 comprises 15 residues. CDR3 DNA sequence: TGTGCCAGCAGCTCTGGGACCTCTCGCACAGATACGCAGTATTTT. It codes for CASSSGTSRTDTQYF.

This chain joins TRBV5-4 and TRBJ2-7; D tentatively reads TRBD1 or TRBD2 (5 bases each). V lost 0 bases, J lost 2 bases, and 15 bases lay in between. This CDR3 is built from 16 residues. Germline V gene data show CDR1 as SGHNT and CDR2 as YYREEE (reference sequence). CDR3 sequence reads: CASSLAEGTGTYEQYF. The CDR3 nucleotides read TGTGCCAGCAGCTTGGCCGAGGGGACGGGGACCTACGAGCAGTACTTC.

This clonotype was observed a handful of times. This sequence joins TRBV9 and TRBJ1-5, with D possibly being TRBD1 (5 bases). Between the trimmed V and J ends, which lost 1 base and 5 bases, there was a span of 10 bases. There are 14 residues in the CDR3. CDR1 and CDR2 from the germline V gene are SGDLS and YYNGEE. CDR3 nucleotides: TGTGCCAGCAGCGTATACGGAGGGGATCAGCCCCAGCATTTT. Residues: CASSVYGGDQPQHF.